This T cell receptor beta chain was documented in a study of shared clonotypes between healthy human individuals (dated by TCRdb to the early 2020s). Regarding the complete study: Three men and two women, aged 18 to 49 years, made up the cohort. To estimate repertoire size and how much clonotype sharing occurs between individuals, the study deeply sequenced the blood TCR repertoires of five healthy adults. Different laboratories and diverse techniques were used to prepare libraries and sequence TCR repertoires, to increase sequencing depth and limit assay-specific biases. Between about 0.8 and 9 billion PBMCs per donor were obtained by leukapheresis.

Concerning this clone: Its target antigen remains unknown. A read error is possible here, since a much larger clone lies one base away. Other DNA sequences in the sample encode the same CDR3.

Healthy HIV-negative adults with no recently reported acute infections or vaccinations were included as donors. Every donor was a Caucasian adult residing in Nashville, Tennessee, USA. For unsorted samples, tens of millions of PBMCs were counted and genomic DNA was extracted with the QIAamp DNA Blood Mini kit. Blood was obtained by leukapheresis, after which PBMCs were separated by Ficoll-Histopaque density gradient centrifugation and cryopreserved in liquid nitrogen vapor phase. Findings and caveats that apply to the study as a whole: The small number of donors limited the genetic and exposure-history diversity represented. Pairwise subsampling indicated that sequencing depth was expected to affect the degree of clonotype sharing among donors. Sampling was limited to blood, and TCR repertoires in tissue likely differ from TCR repertoires in blood.

V was cut back by 8 bases and J by 1 base, leaving a gap of 5 bases between them. The CDR3 spans 11 residues, from the cysteine through the phenylalanine. The DNA shown is the 33-base CDR3, in frame from base 1. The germline V gene (reference sequence) provides CDR1 SEHNR and CDR2 FQNEAQ. TCR CDR3 regions were amplified from genomic DNA by multiplex PCR using the deep immunoSEQ assay. Genomic DNA extracted from each cell subset was distributed evenly over all wells of several immunoSEQ 96-well plates, and each plate served as one replicate. For unsorted PBMC, each replicate PCR was loaded with approximately 0.3 ug genomic DNA, equivalent to some 27,000 T cell genomes. Genomic DNA from unsorted PBMC was sequenced over ten immunoSEQ deep assay plates. Purified libraries were quantified with a Qubit 3.0 fluorometer, sized on a Bioanalyzer 2100, and re-quantified with the KAPA Library Quantification kit. A separate single-read 150-cycle Illumina NextSeq 550 flow cell was used to sequence each immunoSEQ 96-well plate. On the authors' methods: The immunoSEQ output contained only junctional sequences without quality scores, so filtering could not match that applied to full-length reads. Sequences were annotated with PyIR, a Python wrapper for IgBLAST v1.9, and V/J genes and CDR3 were assigned using IMGT germline references. Reads were filtered out if the reads had weak V/J assignments (E-value above 1e-6), no CDR3, stop codons, out-of-frame junctions, or ambiguous translated residues. V3J clonotypes were defined by identical inferred V gene, J gene, and CDR3 amino acid sequence. The percentage overlap between two repertoires was calculated by dividing the number of shared unique clonotypes by the size of the smaller repertoire. Repertoire richness was assessed with RTK rarefaction, the Chao1 estimator, and Recon v2.1 estimates of unobserved clonotypes. TCRdb stores this immuneACCESS table with in-frame sequences only. Part of the clones is absent; in the studies checked, under half of the shortfall reflects unresolved V genes, and no reason is known for the rest. The V and J calls and clone size are taken from that table; D and trimming were inferred from the DNA. The sample has some 510,000 clones on record, around 74% of them singletons. The top ten constitute around 13% of the sample.

The receptor's source is a woman aged 40 to 50 in good health. Some clones in this sample may be carry-over from other donors' samples. The chain links TRBV7-9 with TRBJ1-1, with TRBD1 tentatively as D gene (5 bases match). Sequenced: PBMCs. The sequenced DNA: TGTGCCAGCCAGGGGAACACTGAAGCTTTCTTT. It encodes CASQGNTEAFF.